The rows below give T cell receptor beta chains drawn from one sample of a study of T cell changes during pregnancy in multiple sclerosis. Only in-frame clones appear in the TCRdb table, and some are missing; sequencing was by immunoSEQ multiplex PCR. Altogether around 69,000 clones are present, 80% to 95% being singletons, with the ten largest covering about 2%. Material: peripheral blood, obtained in the second trimester of pregnancy. The receptors originated from a female donor in good health, enrolled as a control in a pregnancy study. The CDR3 runs from the conserved cysteine through the conserved F or W. The D gene is left open where the match is weak.

J: TRBJ2-7
D: TRBD1
V: TRBV6-1
CDR3: CASSERTGVSEQYF

J: TRBJ1-2
D: TRBD1
V: TRBV2
CDR3: CASHTGGGGYTF

J: TRBJ2-5
D: TRBD2
V: TRBV15
CDR3: CATSRAARSGREETQYF

J: TRBJ2-7
D: TRBD2
V: TRBV11-2
CDR3: CASSYSGSSYEQYF

J: TRBJ2-1
D: TRBD2
V: TRBV7-2
CDR3: CASSKLAGGGNEQFF

J: TRBJ2-3
D: .
V: TRBV11-1
CDR3: CASSFIGGAEDTQYF

J: TRBJ1-4
D: .
V: TRBV5-1
CDR3: CASSLDRTTNEKLFF

J: TRBJ2-5
D: TRBD2
V: TRBV7-9
CDR3: CASSLMQTSGLQETQYF

J: TRBJ1-4
D: TRBD1
V: TRBV29-1
CDR3: CSAGQGYEKLFF

J: TRBJ1-3
D: TRBD1
V: TRBV7-8
CDR3: CASSFQTGTGNTIYF